This is a list of T cell receptor beta chains from one sample in a study of T cell repertoires in cytomegalovirus infection. No cognate antigen is known for these TCRs. MiXCR was run by TCRdb on the reads, yielding one entry per CDR3 protein. The sample gives approximately 73,000 distinct CDR3 sequences, 40% of which show up once; over 90% is in the top ten. Sequenced material: CD8+ T cells from cultured PBMCs, taken from culture after CMV antigen stimulation. The receptors shown here come from a human donor in good health (CMV status not recorded). Some clones in this sample may be carry-over from other donors' samples. CDR3s include the opening cysteine and the closing phenylalanine or tryptophan. A D gene is named only where the DNA matches it firmly. Clone size appears in some rows only: once, few, many, or a class for an expanded clone.

TRBV7-9	-	TRBJ2-7	-	TGTGCCAGCAGCCAAGGCCCGGGGAGGTCCTACGAGCAGTACTTC	CASSQGPGRSYEQYF
TRBV2	-	TRBJ1-5	-	TGTGCCAGCAGTGACGGCTGGGTCGATCAGCCCCAGCATTTT	CASSDGWVDQPQHF
TRBV7-2	-	TRBJ2-1	-	TGTGCCAGCAGCAAAACGGGGGGCGACACGGATGAGCAGTTCTTC	CASSKTGGDTDEQFF
TRBV7-6	-	TRBJ2-6	-	TGTGCCAGCACTTCCACAGCACTCCTCTCTGGGGCCAACGTCCTGACTTTC	CASTSTALLSGANVLTF
TRBV6-8	-	TRBJ2-1	TRBD2	TGTGCCAGCAGCCCCGGACTAGCGGGGGAATACAATGAGCAGTTCTTC	CASSPGLAGEYNEQFF
TRBV5-6	-	TRBJ2-2	-	TGTGCCAGCAGCTTACTAGCTTGGGCCGGGGAGCTGTTTTTT	CASSLLAWAGELFF
TRBV7-6	-	TRBJ2-1	-	TGTGCCAGCAGCCCGCCTATCGGCAATGAGCAGTTCTTC	CASSPPIGNEQFF
TRBV29-1	-	TRBJ2-2	-	TGCAGCGTTGGGTGGGGTATGGACACCGGGGAGCTGTTTTTT	CSVGWGMDTGELFF
TRBV7-6	few	TRBJ2-1	-	TGTGCCAGCAGCCCCCCAGGGTATGGTGAGCAGTTCTTC	CASSPPGYGEQFF
TRBV6-6	-	TRBJ2-5	TRBD1	TGTGCCAGCAGGCGCCCGGGACAGGTGGGTCAAGAGACCCAGTACTTC	CASRRPGQVGQETQYF
TRBV28	-	TRBJ1-1	TRBD1	TGTGCCAGCAGTTTAGGCCACCCTAAGACTGGACAGGGGCGAGCTGAAGCTTTCTTT	CASSLGHPKTGQGRAEAFF
TRBV6-2/TRBV6-3	few	TRBJ2-2	-	TGTGCCAGCAGCGATTCCGGGGAGCTGTTTTTT	CASSDSGELFF
TRBV9	-	TRBJ2-2	-	TGTGCCAGCAGCGGCTCTAGTTTCCCCGGGGAGCTGTTTTTT	CASSGSSFPGELFF
TRBV6-2/TRBV6-3	once	TRBJ2-1	TRBD1	TGTGCCAGCAGAGCAGCCACAGGGGCGTACAATGAGCAGTTCTTC	CASRAATGAYNEQFF
TRBV27	-	TRBJ2-7	-	TGTGCCAGCACCCCCCGGGACGGTGCCTACGAGCAGTACTTC	CASTPRDGAYEQYF
TRBV19	-	TRBJ1-5	-	TGTGCCAGTAGTTTGTTTGTAAGCAATCAGCCCCAGCATTTT	CASSLFVSNQPQHF
TRBV6-1	few	TRBJ2-1	-	TGTGCCAGCAGAGACACCGGATTTGCGAACAATGAGCAGTTCTTC	CASRDTGFANNEQFF
TRBV7-2	-	TRBJ1-2	TRBD1	TGTGCCAGCAGCCCTGGACAGGTTGCCTATGGCTACACCTTC	CASSPGQVAYGYTF